This T cell receptor (beta chain) was documented in a study of cytomegalovirus exposure and HLA in healthy donors. Trimming pared 7 bases from V and 3 bases from J, leaving 12 bases between. Germline assignment: CDR1 LNHDA and CDR2 SQIVND (reference sequence). CDR3 size: 13 residues. Generated by immunoSEQ multiplex PCR, the TCRdb table keeps only in-frame clones and is missing some. The profile shows roughly 56,000 clones, around nine tenths of them singletons. This clonotype was obtained from a man aged 18 to 35 in good health and CMV-seronegative. This rearrangement joins TRBV19 to TRBJ1-2; the D gene is possibly TRBD1 (5 bases). Input material: PBMCs. The CDR3 loop is CASIGARDYGYTF. The CDR3 nucleotides are TGTGCCAGTATAGGGGCTCGGGACTATGGCTACACCTTC.